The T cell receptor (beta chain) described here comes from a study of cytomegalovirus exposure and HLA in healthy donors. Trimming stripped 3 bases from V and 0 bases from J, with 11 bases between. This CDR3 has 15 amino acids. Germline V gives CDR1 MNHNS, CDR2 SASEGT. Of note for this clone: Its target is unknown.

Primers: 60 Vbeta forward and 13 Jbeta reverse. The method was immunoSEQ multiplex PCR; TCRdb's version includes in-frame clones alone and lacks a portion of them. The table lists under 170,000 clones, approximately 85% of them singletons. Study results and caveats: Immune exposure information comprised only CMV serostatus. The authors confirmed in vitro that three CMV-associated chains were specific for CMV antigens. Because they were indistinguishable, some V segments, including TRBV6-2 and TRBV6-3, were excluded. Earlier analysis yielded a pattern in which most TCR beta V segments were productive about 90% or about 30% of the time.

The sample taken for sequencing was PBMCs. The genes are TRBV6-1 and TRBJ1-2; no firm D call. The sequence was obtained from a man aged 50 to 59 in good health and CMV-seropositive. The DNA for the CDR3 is TGTGCCAGCAGTGATCCAGCCGCGGCTAACTATGGCTACACCTTC. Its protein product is CASSDPAAANYGYTF.